The entry below gives a single T cell receptor beta chain sequence along with its context. This entry comes from a study of T cells in tuberculosis. This CDR3 comprises 18 residues. The V segment lost 1 base and the J segment 2 bases; nucleotides outside the gene matches: 13. CDR1 and CDR2 from the germline V gene are SGDLS and YYNGEE. Assay: immunoSEQ multiplex PCR; the TCRdb copy retains only in-frame clones and omits some. The profile shows some 47,000 clones, roughly 95% of them singletons. The chain couples TRBV9 to TRBJ2-3, with 7 nucleotides matching TRBD2. Specimen: PBMCs. This clonotype was obtained from a donor aged 10-35 years with latent tuberculosis or without tuberculosis infection. The CDR3 DNA sequence: TGTGCCAGCAGCGTACCCCCTCGAACTAGCGCCTTCACAGATACGCAGTATTTT. Residues: CASSVPPRTSAFTDTQYF.